This T cell receptor beta chain was identified in a study of T cells after yellow fever vaccination. In germline, CDR1 is MNHNS, CDR2 SASEGT. Trimming took off 8 bases at V and 0 bases at J, with 5 bases between the two ends. CDR3 length: 13 amino acids. TCRdb called the 5' RACE reads again in MiXCR, with one record for every CDR3 protein. This table has about 350,000 distinct CDR3 sequences, approximately 10% appearing once. This clonotype has at least ten counts. The clonotype was recovered from a man younger than 35 who received the YFV17D yellow fever vaccine. Sequences were derived from PBMCs, sampled on the day of the first yellow fever vaccination. V gene TRBV6-1 combines with J gene TRBJ2-6; D is ambiguous. CDR3 protein: CASGSSGANVLTF. Here the CDR3 DNA reads TGTGCCAGCGGTAGCTCTGGGGCCAACGTCCTGACTTTC.